A single sample gave rise to the 18 T cell receptor beta chains below, sequenced in a study of cytomegalovirus exposure and HLA in healthy donors. Both 60 Vbeta primers and 13 Jbeta primers went into the PCR. Assay: immunoSEQ multiplex PCR; the TCRdb copy retains only in-frame clones and omits some. The data contain a few hundred thousand clones, over 90% of them singletons. Sequencing input: PBMCs. These receptors all stem from a girl aged 2-15 years in good health and CMV-seronegative.

The chain couples TRBV7-8 to TRBJ1-5; 7 bases are a match to TRBD1. CDR3 length: 18 amino acids. With 0 bases clipped from V and 1 base from J, the junction kept 9 bases outside the gene matches. Germline CDR1 and CDR2: SGHVS and FQNEAQ. In DNA, the CDR3 is TGTGCCAGCAGCTTAGCGTGGGAACAGGGGAGCAGCAATCAGCCCCAGCATTTT. Protein: CASSLAWEQGSSNQPQHF.

The chain uses TRBV5-8 and TRBJ2-3; D unresolved. The CDR3 is 15 residues long. CDR1 and CDR2 from the germline V gene are SGHTS and YDEGEE. Deletions cut 4 bases from V and 3 bases from J, with 15 bases between. The CDR3 protein is CASSPGASWTDTQYF. The CDR3 DNA follows: TGTGCCAGCAGCCCCGGTGCGTCATGGACAGATACGCAGTATTTT.

The V gene is TRBV27, the J gene TRBJ1-6; D is unclear. The germline V and J ends were trimmed by 6 bases and 6 bases, with 12 bases remaining between them. Per the germline V gene, CDR1 is MNHEY and CDR2 is SMNVEV (reference sequence). The CDR3 is 14 residues long. As DNA, the CDR3 is TGTGCCAGCAGGGGAGTAGGGCCTAATTCACCCCTCCACTTT. The encoded protein is CASRGVGPNSPLHF.

The table lists this clone with a count of one. V is TRBV21-1 and J is TRBJ1-3. TRBV21-1 is recorded as a pseudogene. The CDR3 extends over 15 amino acids. CDR3 in amino acids: CASSSIDCCGNTIYF. The CDR3 DNA reads as TGTGCCAGCAGCAGCATAGACTGCTGTGGAAACACCATATATTTT.

This chain joins TRBV2 and TRBJ2-7; 9 bases match TRBD1. This CDR3 has 14 amino acids. The V and J ends lost 6 bases and 6 bases, in that order; junction bases with no gene match: 9. Per germline, CDR1 SNHLY and CDR2 FYNNEI. This chain's CDR3 is CASSDDRGFIEQYF. CDR3 nucleotide sequence: TGTGCCAGCAGCGACGACAGGGGGTTTATCGAGCAGTACTTC.

The chain combines TRBV2 with TRBJ2-3; D remains unclear. Trimming cost V 2 bases and J 6 bases, with 6 bases left between them. In germline, CDR1 is SNHLY, CDR2 FYNNEI. CDR3 length equals 12 residues. CDR3 sequence (DNA): TGTGCCAGCAGTGAATTTGAGGATACGCAGTATTTT. Translated, it gives CASSEFEDTQYF.

The chain is built from TRBV28 and TRBJ2-7, with 9 nucleotides matching TRBD2. CDR1 MDHEN and CDR2 SYDVKM come from the germline V gene. J gave up 4 bases and V 5 bases, and 9 bases lay outside the gene matches. The length of the CDR3 is 15 residues. CDR3 protein: CASSTGLAGVYEQYF. In DNA form, the CDR3 reads TGTGCCAGCAGTACCGGGTTAGCGGGAGTTTACGAGCAGTACTTC.

This rearrangement joins TRBV29-1 to TRBJ2-1; TRBD2 aligns across 9 bases. CDR3 length: 15 amino acids. The junction had 7 bases not matched to a gene; V was cut back by 3 bases and J by 4 bases. CDR1 SQVTM and CDR2 ANQGSEA come from the germline V gene. CDR3 protein: CSVELASGMYNEQFF. DNA for the CDR3: TGCAGCGTTGAGTTGGCTAGCGGGATGTACAATGAGCAGTTCTTC.

The V gene is TRBV5-6, the J gene TRBJ2-5, with D unclear. This CDR3 spans 13 amino acids. V was clipped by 5 bases and J by 5 bases, with 13 bases between them. The germline gives CDR1 SGHDT, CDR2 YYEEEE. Here the CDR3 reads CASRRYQVETQYF. The CDR3 nucleotides read TGTGCCAGCAGGAGGTATCAAGTGGAGACCCAGTACTTC.

The genes are TRBV11-2 and TRBJ2-5; 11 bases match TRBD1. J gave up 4 bases and V 5 bases, and 6 bases lay outside the gene matches. The CDR3 is 15 amino acids. CDR1 and CDR2 (germline): SGHAT, FQNNGV. The DNA for the CDR3 is TGTGCCAGCAGCCAAGGACAGGGGGCAGGAGAGACCCAGTACTTC. Its translation: CASSQGQGAGETQYF.

The rearrangement uses TRBV28 and TRBJ1-5; D remains unclear. The V end was cut by 5 bases, the J end by 11 bases, with 13 bases between. The germline gives CDR1 MDHEN, CDR2 SYDVKM. The CDR3 runs 12 residues. The CDR3 nucleotides are TGTGCCAGCAGTCCCCCCGGTCAAGCCCAGCATTTT. This encodes CASSPPGQAQHF.

The rearrangement joins TRBV4-2 to TRBJ1-1; TRBD1 matches 8 bases. This CDR3 is built from 12 residues. V shed 5 bases, J shed 11 bases, and the junction held 7 bases outside the gene matches. Per germline, CDR1 LGHNA and CDR2 YNFKEQ. The CDR3 nucleotides are TGTGCCAGCAGCATGACGGACAGGGCGGCTTTCTTT. Translated, it gives CASSMTDRAAFF.

The chain joins TRBV7-8 to TRBJ1-3; possible D gene TRBD1, 5 bases. CDR1 SGHVS and CDR2 FQNEAQ come from the germline V gene. The length of the CDR3 is 14 residues. Between the trimmed V and J ends, which lost 1 base and 4 bases, there was a span of 8 bases. In DNA form, the CDR3 reads TGTGCCAGCAGCTTAGGCAGGGCAGGAAACACCATATATTTT. This codes for CASSLGRAGNTIYF.

The sample holds a few counts of this clone. The rearrangement links TRBV18 to TRBJ2-7; maybe TRBD2 (5 bases). The germline V gene encodes CDR1 KGHSH and CDR2 LQKENI. The V end was cut by 2 bases, the J end by 3 bases, with 11 bases between. This CDR3 contains 14 residues. CDR3 residues: CASSPSWRSYEQYF. CDR3 DNA: TGTGCCAGCTCACCATCCTGGAGGAGCTACGAGCAGTACTTC.

The V gene is TRBV27, the J gene TRBJ1-1; 7 positions agree with TRBD1. The CDR3 runs 15 residues. Looked up from germline, CDR1 is MNHEY and CDR2 is SMNVEV (reference sequence). Trimming took 0 bases from V and 2 from J; bases not matched to a gene: 3. CDR3 nucleotides: TGTGCCAGCAGTTTATCGGGACAGAAAAACACTGAAGCTTTCTTT. This codes for CASSLSGQKNTEAFF.

This clone is a singleton in its sample. V and J are TRBV10-3 and TRBJ1-5; maybe TRBD1 (5 bases). Germline loops: CDR1 ENHRY, CDR2 SYGVKD. CDR3 size: 18 residues. Deletions cut 8 bases from V and 3 bases from J, with 26 bases between. CDR3 bases: TGTGCCATCCAGGTGGGTTTTGGGACTGTCGATTACAATCAGCCCCAGCATTTT. Its translation: CAIQVGFGTVDYNQPQHF.

This chain uses TRBV6-4 with TRBJ2-2, with D possibly TRBD1 on 6 matching bases. Germline assignment: CDR1 MRHNA and CDR2 SNTAGT. The CDR3 runs to 14 residues. V shed 4 bases and J shed 4 bases, with 10 bases lying between them. CDR3 amino acids: CASSAQGGTGELFF. The CDR3 DNA is TGTGCCAGCAGTGCACAGGGCGGCACCGGGGAGCTGTTTTTT.

A word on this clone: The same CDR3 arises from other DNA sequences in this sample as well. The CDR3 DNA reads as TGTGCCAGCAGCTTAGGCCGAGGTGGAGAGACCCAGTACTTC. Amino acid sequence: CASSLGRGGETQYF. The J gene is TRBJ2-5, the V gene TRBV13; D unresolved. Germline V gene sequence: CDR1 PRHDT, CDR2 FYEKMQ (reference sequence). The V and J ends lost 0 bases and 4 bases respectively, with 9 bases between them. The CDR3 spans 14 residues.